This T cell receptor (beta chain) was sequenced during a study of blood T cell repertoires in COVID-19. Study in general: From the United States, Italy and Spain came samples of acute and convalescent COVID-19. PBMCs, B-cell-depleted T cells, or T cells were the source of the cDNA or gDNA that made up the material.

Methods used by the authors: Estimates of nucleated cell counts were drawn from the amplification of reference gene primers. The protocol was immunoSEQ multiplex PCR, while the TCRdb copy is restricted to in-frame clones and leaves out a portion. Clone size and V and J calls were adopted from that table, with D and trimming inferred from the DNA. The repertoire includes roughly 33,000 clones, 85% to 90% of them detected once, and around a tenth sits in the top ten. In its sample, this clone was seen once. Trimming took off 7 bases at V and 5 bases at J, with 12 bases between the two ends. Per germline, CDR1 SGHDT and CDR2 YYEEEE. This CDR3 has 12 amino acids.

V is TRBV5-6 and J is TRBJ1-1; unclear D gene. Sequences were obtained from peripheral blood. The origin of this receptor is a man older than 75 with active COVID-19. CDR3 loop: CASPYQETEAFF. CDR3 DNA sequence: TGTGCCAGCCCGTACCAGGAAACTGAAGCTTTCTTT.